Following are 28 T cell receptor beta chains from one sample sequenced in a study of cytomegalovirus exposure and HLA in healthy donors. The PCR used 60 Vbeta and 13 Jbeta primers. TCRdb's table, derived via immunoSEQ multiplex PCR, lists solely in-frame clones and lacks some. Found here are 140,000 or so clones, roughly 9.4% of them singletons; the top ten hold approximately 1.8%. Sequenced input: PBMCs. All receptors come from a male donor in good health and CMV-seronegative.

This clone was seen a few times. V gene TRBV7-2 combines with J gene TRBJ2-7; D perhaps matches TRBD2 (6 bases). Germline loops: CDR1 SGHTA, CDR2 FQGNSA. The V end was cut by 1 base, the J end by 3 bases, with 13 bases between. The CDR3 spans 15 residues. CDR3 region: CASSLGVSGVYEQYF. As DNA, the CDR3 is TGTGCCAGCAGCTTAGGTGTTAGCGGAGTCTACGAGCAGTACTTC.

The chain employs TRBV10-3 and TRBJ2-5, with a weak D call TRBD2 (5 bases). This CDR3 spans 16 amino acids. The V end was cut by 10 bases, the J end by 2 bases, with 23 bases between. Per germline, CDR1 ENHRY and CDR2 SYGVKD. This CDR3 is CATHPGVLKEQETQYF. CDR3 DNA sequence: TGTGCCACCCACCCCGGGGTTTTGAAGGAGCAAGAGACCCAGTACTTC.

The chain carries TRBV27 and TRBJ2-3, with D unresolved. The CDR3 contains 14 residues. From germline, CDR1 is MNHEY and CDR2 SMNVEV (reference sequence). V gave up 2 bases and J gave up 8 bases, with 14 bases separating them. In DNA form, the CDR3 reads TGTGCCAGCAGTTTAGGCTCCCGAACCGTTACGCAGTATTTT. Translation gives CASSLGSRTVTQYF.

This chain connects TRBV9 to TRBJ2-7; possibly TRBD2 for D (6 bases). This CDR3 spans 15 amino acids. Trimming cost V 4 bases and J 3 bases, with 17 bases left between them. In germline, CDR1 is SGDLS, CDR2 YYNGEE. As DNA, the CDR3 is TGTGCCAGCAGCCCAGAAGTAGCGGACGGCTACGAGCAGTACTTC. This encodes CASSPEVADGYEQYF.

V usage is TRBV9 and J usage is TRBJ1-1; the D gene is possibly TRBD1 (5 bases). The germline CDR1 and CDR2 sequences are SGDLS and YYNGEE. V dropped 4 bases and J dropped 10 bases, with 20 bases sitting between them. This CDR3 contains 14 residues. The CDR3 region is CASSLTGLSSRAFF. The CDR3 DNA is TGTGCCAGCAGCCTTACGGGACTCTCGAGTAGAGCTTTCTTT. The variable domain in full, with the rest retrieved from reference TRBV9 and TRBJ1-1, is DSGVTQTPKHLITATGQRVTLRCSPRSGDLSVYWYQQSLDQGLQFLIQYYNGEERAKGNILERFSAQQFPDLHSELNLSSLELGDSALYFCASSLTGLSSRAFFGQGTRLTVV.

This clone has more than one count but fewer than ten. V is TRBV7-2 and J is TRBJ1-2, with 9 bases matching TRBD1. The CDR3 totals 15 residues. Per the germline V gene, CDR1 is SGHTA and CDR2 is FQGNSA. Trimming removed 1 base from V and 4 bases from J; junction bases left unmatched: 4. This chain's CDR3 is CASSLDRGRIYGYTF. CDR3 nucleotides: TGTGCCAGCAGCTTAGACAGGGGGCGCATCTATGGCTACACCTTC.

This clone was seen a few times. The chain recombines TRBV5-8 with TRBJ2-1, with TRBD1 as a possible D gene (6 bases). The CDR3 has 15 amino acids. Germline CDR1 SGHTS, CDR2 YDEGEE. V was trimmed by 4 bases and J by 3 bases, leaving 14 bases between them. CDR3 bases: TGTGCCAGCAGCCCAGGGACACATTACTACAATGAGCAGTTCTTC. Translation: CASSPGTHYYNEQFF.

The rearrangement uses TRBV5-1 and TRBJ1-4; D not resolved. The germline V gene encodes CDR1 SGHRS and CDR2 YFSETQ. This CDR3 is 14 amino acids long. Trimming took 4 bases from V and 8 from J, leaving 15 bases between them. The CDR3 loop is CASSPRGSEEKLFF. The CDR3 DNA reads TGCGCCAGCAGCCCCCGCGGTTCTGAGGAAAAACTGTTTTTT.

The V call is TRBV6-5, the J call TRBJ1-5; TRBD1 matches at 8 bases. J lost 1 base, V lost 6 bases, and 2 bases had no gene match. The CDR3 length is 14 residues. Germline CDR1 MNHEY, CDR2 SVGAGI. CDR3 sequence (DNA): TGTGCCAGCAGGCACAGGGGGAGCAATCAGCCCCAGCATTTT. Protein sequence: CASRHRGSNQPQHF.

This chain joins TRBV7-9 and TRBJ1-1; no clear D gene. The CDR3 has 12 residues. Germline V gene sequence: CDR1 SEHNR, CDR2 FQNEAQ (reference sequence). Deletions cut 1 base from V and 6 bases from J, with 6 bases between. The CDR3 reads CASSLGQPEAFF. The CDR3 DNA reads TGTGCCAGCAGCTTAGGGCAACCTGAAGCTTTCTTT.

This clone was seen only a few times. The rearrangement links TRBV15 to TRBJ2-7, with 10 bases matching TRBD2. This CDR3 is built from 16 residues. Trimming cost V 0 bases and J 2 bases; bases outside gene matches: 4. Germline V lookup: CDR1 LNHNV, CDR2 YYDKDF (reference sequence). The CDR3 loop reads CATSRDRLAGAYEQYF. Here the CDR3 DNA reads TGTGCCACCAGCAGAGATCGGCTAGCGGGGGCCTACGAGCAGTACTTC.

This clone was detected only a few times. V and J are TRBV6-4 and TRBJ1-2; weak D call: TRBD1 (6 bases). V was trimmed by 0 bases and J by 0 bases, leaving 8 bases between them. This CDR3 is built from 15 residues. The germline CDR1 and CDR2 sequences are MRHNA and SNTAGT. CDR3: CASSDSPGANYGYTF. The CDR3 DNA is TGTGCCAGCAGTGACTCGCCAGGGGCTAACTATGGCTACACCTTC.

V usage is TRBV7-2 and J usage is TRBJ2-7; 12 positions agree with TRBD1. The germline V gene encodes CDR1 SGHTA and CDR2 FQGNSA. J lost 6 bases, V lost 5 bases, and 5 bases had no gene match. CDR3 length: 14 residues. The CDR3 nucleotides read TGTGCCAGCAGCGCCCGGGACAGGGGGCGCGAGCAGTACTTC. Translating it yields CASSARDRGREQYF.

In this sample, this clone turned up a few times. Germline is not matched at one junction end, which may reflect a read error. The gene calls are TRBV5-1 and TRBJ1-4; D not certain. This CDR3 has 15 residues. Germline V CDR1 and CDR2: SGHRS, YFSETQ. The CDR3 bases are TGCGCCAGCAGCCTAACAGCCTCGGCTAATGAAATACTGTTTTTT. Its translation is CASSLTASANEILFF.

The rearrangement joins TRBV27 to TRBJ2-7; 12 bases fit TRBD2. After removal of 7 bases from V and 2 bases from J, the junction contained 6 bases not matched to a gene. Germline V lookup: CDR1 MNHEY, CDR2 SMNVEV (reference sequence). There are 15 residues in the CDR3. CDR3: CASNPTSGGPYEQYF. CDR3 sequence (DNA): TGTGCCAGCAACCCGACTAGCGGGGGACCCTACGAGCAGTACTTC.

This clone has only a few counts. This chain links TRBV5-4 with TRBJ1-3; D is uncertain. V dropped 4 bases and J dropped 4 bases, with 15 bases sitting between them. Germline assignment: CDR1 SGHNT and CDR2 YYREEE (reference sequence). This CDR3 spans 15 amino acids. In nucleotides, the CDR3 is TGTGCCAGCAGCACCGAAGGAGCCCGAGGAAACACCATATATTTT. Translating gives CASSTEGARGNTIYF.

The gene calls are TRBV5-4 and TRBJ2-1; 7 bases map to TRBD2. Germline values: CDR1 SGHNT, CDR2 YYREEE (reference sequence). Losses at the gene ends were 5 bases for V and 4 bases for J; bases not matched to a gene: 6. The CDR3 has 14 amino acids. In DNA, the CDR3 is TGTGCCAGCAGTCCGAGCGGGGTATACAATGAGCAGTTCTTC. It is translated as CASSPSGVYNEQFF.

The rearrangement joins TRBV28 to TRBJ2-5; 9 bases are a match to TRBD1. Germline V gives CDR1 MDHEN, CDR2 SYDVKM. Losses at the gene ends were 7 bases for V and 9 bases for J; bases not matched to a gene: 18. This CDR3 has 16 residues. CDR3 coding DNA: TGTGCCAGCAATGACAGGGGGACAGGGAGTCATGAGGCCCAGTACTTC. This codes for CASNDRGTGSHEAQYF.

This clone was observed a handful of times. The chain links TRBV5-1 to TRBJ2-7, with TRBD1 matching 7 bases. The ends lost 0 bases at V and 2 bases at J; junction bases unmatched: 5. The CDR3 loop spans 15 amino acids. CDR1 and CDR2 from the germline V gene are SGHRS and YFSETQ. The CDR3 DNA follows: TGCGCCAGCAGCTTGGACGGGACAGTTGCCTACGAGCAGTACTTC. Amino acid sequence: CASSLDGTVAYEQYF.

This clone was seen more than once but under ten times. This chain connects TRBV4-3 to TRBJ2-3; D is perhaps TRBD2 (6 bases). The CDR3 contains 19 residues. Per germline, CDR1 LGHNA and CDR2 YSLEER. Trimming cost V 4 bases and J 2 bases, with 25 bases left between them. CDR3 loop: CASSRSAEAGTGYTDTQYF. Here the CDR3 DNA reads TGCGCCAGCAGCCGATCAGCGGAAGCCGGGACTGGGTACACAGATACGCAGTATTTT.

This clone was observed a few times. The sample contains more than one DNA sequence encoding this CDR3. The gene calls are TRBV6-5 and TRBJ2-1; D gene uncertain. Trimming stripped 4 bases from V and 0 bases from J, with 7 bases between. This CDR3 is built from 14 residues. The germline CDR1 and CDR2 sequences are MNHEY and SVGAGI. CDR3 sequence (DNA): TGTGCCAGCAGTTGGAGTAGCTCCTACAATGAGCAGTTCTTC. This encodes CASSWSSSYNEQFF.

This clone was seen a few times. The chain uses TRBV27 and TRBJ1-1; 8 bases agree with TRBD1. Per the germline V gene, CDR1 is MNHEY and CDR2 is SMNVEV (reference sequence). Trimming cost V 1 base and J 4 bases; bases outside gene matches: 5. The CDR3 is made up of 15 amino acids. The CDR3 spells CASSLLAGGGTEAFF. The DNA for the CDR3 is TGTGCCAGCAGTTTATTGGCAGGGGGCGGCACTGAAGCTTTCTTT.

J is TRBJ2-5 and V is TRBV19, with TRBD1 matching 9 bases. CDR1 is LNHDA, CDR2 SQIVND, per germline (reference sequence). CDR3 length: 15 residues. V shed 2 bases and J 2 bases; nucleotides not matched to a gene: 3. CDR3 nucleotides: TGTGCCAGTAGTATATGGGGACAGGGTCAAGAGACCCAGTACTTC. Translating gives CASSIWGQGQETQYF.

There are a few counts of this clone. The chain recombines TRBV19 with TRBJ2-2; 8 bases match TRBD2. After removal of 4 bases from V and 2 bases from J, the junction contained 6 bases not matched to a gene. The CDR3 spans 16 residues. Germline loops: CDR1 LNHDA, CDR2 SQIVND (reference sequence). Here the CDR3 reads CASSNLAGRNTGELFF. The CDR3 DNA sequence: TGTGCCAGTAGTAATCTAGCGGGCAGAAACACCGGGGAGCTGTTTTTT.

This clone was observed a handful of times. V usage is TRBV4-1 and J usage is TRBJ2-7; tentatively, D is TRBD2 (5 bases). The CDR3 is 16 residues long. Trimming took 0 bases from V and 3 from J, leaving 15 bases between them. Germline CDR1 reads MGHRA; CDR2 reads YSYEKL. This CDR3 is CASSQEGQAVFYEQYF. As DNA, the CDR3 is TGCGCCAGCAGCCAAGAGGGTCAAGCGGTTTTCTACGAGCAGTACTTC.

This clone was counted between two and nine times. This chain links TRBV27 with TRBJ2-5; the match to TRBD2 covers 11 bases. Per the germline V gene, CDR1 is MNHEY and CDR2 is SMNVEV (reference sequence). The CDR3 length is 15 residues. The J segment lost 9 bases and the V segment lost 6 bases, leaving 12 bases of the junction unmatched. Here the CDR3 reads CASRELAGALGAQYF. The CDR3 DNA follows: TGTGCCAGCAGGGAACTAGCGGGGGCCCTCGGTGCCCAGTACTTC.

This chain links TRBV2 with TRBJ1-6; 8 positions agree with TRBD1. The germline CDR1 and CDR2 sequences are SNHLY and FYNNEI. The CDR3 is 14 amino acids. The junction had 0 bases not matched to a gene; V was cut back by 1 base and J by 7 bases. The chain's CDR3 is CASSEGQGNSPLHF. The CDR3 bases are TGTGCCAGCAGTGAAGGACAGGGGAATTCACCCCTCCACTTT.

The chain carries TRBV7-9 and TRBJ2-1; 9 bases map to TRBD1. After removal of 6 bases from V and 4 bases from J, the junction contained 13 bases not matched to a gene. CDR3 length: 17 amino acids. The V gene's germline CDR1 is SEHNR and CDR2 FQNEAQ (reference sequence). The CDR3 DNA sequence: TGTGCCAGCAGTTCCTTATACAGGGGGCAGATTTACAATGAGCAGTTCTTC. Residues: CASSSLYRGQIYNEQFF. Variable domain in full (rest from reference TRBV7-9 and TRBJ2-1): DTGVSQNPRHKITKRGQNVTFRCDPISEHNRLYWYRQTLGQGPEFLTYFQNEAQLEKSRLLSDRFSAERPKGSFSTLEIQRTEQGDSAMYLCASSSLYRGQIYNEQFFGPGTRLTVL.